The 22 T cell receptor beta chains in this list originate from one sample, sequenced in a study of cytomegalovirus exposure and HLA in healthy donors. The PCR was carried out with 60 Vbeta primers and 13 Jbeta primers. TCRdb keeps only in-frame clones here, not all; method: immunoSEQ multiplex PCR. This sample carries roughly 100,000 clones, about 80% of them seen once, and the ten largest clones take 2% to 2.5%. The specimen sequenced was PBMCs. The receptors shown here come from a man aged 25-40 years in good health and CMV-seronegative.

The CDR3 spells CASSWDRGTEAFF. The CDR3 DNA is TGTGCCAGCAGTTGGGACAGGGGCACTGAAGCTTTCTTT. This rearrangement joins TRBV27 to TRBJ1-1; 10 bases align to TRBD1. The CDR3 sequence is 13 residues long. The germline gives CDR1 MNHEY, CDR2 SMNVEV (reference sequence). V trimming: 4 bases; J trimming: 4 bases; junction bases outside the gene matches: 0.

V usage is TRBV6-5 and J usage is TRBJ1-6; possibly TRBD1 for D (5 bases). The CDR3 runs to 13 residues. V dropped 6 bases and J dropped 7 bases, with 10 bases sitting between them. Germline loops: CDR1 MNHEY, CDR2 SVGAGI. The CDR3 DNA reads TGTGCCAGCAGGCCCGGGGGGAATTCACCCCTCCACTTT. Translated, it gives CASRPGGNSPLHF.

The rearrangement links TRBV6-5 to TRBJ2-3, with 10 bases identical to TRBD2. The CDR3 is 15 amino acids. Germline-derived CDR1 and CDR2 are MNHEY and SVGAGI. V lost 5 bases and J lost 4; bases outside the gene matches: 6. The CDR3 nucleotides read TGTGCCAGCAGTAGCGGGGGGGCCGGAGCAGATACGCAGTATTTT. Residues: CASSSGGAGADTQYF.

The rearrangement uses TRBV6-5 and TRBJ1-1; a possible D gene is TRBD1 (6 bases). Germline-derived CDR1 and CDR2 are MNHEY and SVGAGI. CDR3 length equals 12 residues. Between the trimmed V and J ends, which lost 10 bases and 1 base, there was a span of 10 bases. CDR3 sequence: CATGDPNTEAFF. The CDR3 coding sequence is TGTGCCACAGGGGACCCGAACACTGAAGCTTTCTTT.

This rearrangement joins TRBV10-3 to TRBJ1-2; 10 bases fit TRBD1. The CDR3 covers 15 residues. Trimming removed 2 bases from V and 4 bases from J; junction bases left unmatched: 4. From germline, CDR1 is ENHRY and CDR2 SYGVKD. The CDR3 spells CAISERDRGTYGYTF. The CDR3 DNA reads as TGTGCCATCAGTGAGCGGGACAGGGGTACCTATGGCTACACCTTC.

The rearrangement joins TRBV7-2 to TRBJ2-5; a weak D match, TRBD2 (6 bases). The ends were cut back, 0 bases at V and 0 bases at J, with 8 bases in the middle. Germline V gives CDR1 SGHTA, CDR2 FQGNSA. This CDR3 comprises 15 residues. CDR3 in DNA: TGTGCCAGCAGCTTAGCCCGCGGGGACCAAGAGACCCAGTACTTC. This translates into CASSLARGDQETQYF. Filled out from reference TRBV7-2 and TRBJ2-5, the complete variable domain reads GAGVSQSPSNKVTEKGKDVELRCDPISGHTALYWYRQSLGQGLEFLIYFQGNSAPDKSGLPSDRFSAERTGGSVSTLTIQRTQQEDSAVYLCASSLARGDQETQYFGPGTRLLVL.

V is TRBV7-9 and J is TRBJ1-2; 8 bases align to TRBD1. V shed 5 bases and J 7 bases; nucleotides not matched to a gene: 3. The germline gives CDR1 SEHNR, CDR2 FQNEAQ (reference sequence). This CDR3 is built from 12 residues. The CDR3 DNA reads TGTGCCAGCAGCCCCGGACAGGGTGGCTACACCTTC. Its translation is CASSPGQGGYTF.

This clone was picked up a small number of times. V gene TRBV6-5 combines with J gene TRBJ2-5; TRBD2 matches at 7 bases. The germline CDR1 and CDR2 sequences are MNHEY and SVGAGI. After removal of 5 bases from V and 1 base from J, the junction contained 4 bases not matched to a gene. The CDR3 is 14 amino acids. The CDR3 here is CASSRGGAQETQYF. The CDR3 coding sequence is TGTGCCAGCAGTCGCGGGGGAGCCCAAGAGACCCAGTACTTC.

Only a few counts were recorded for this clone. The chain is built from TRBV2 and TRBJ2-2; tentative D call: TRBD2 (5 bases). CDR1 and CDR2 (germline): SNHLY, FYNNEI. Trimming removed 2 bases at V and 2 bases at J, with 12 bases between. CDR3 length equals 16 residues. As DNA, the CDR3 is TGTGCCAGCAGTGAAAAAGCTAGCTCTAACACCGGGGAGCTGTTTTTT. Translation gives CASSEKASSNTGELFF.

CDR3 nucleotides: TGTGCCAGCAGCTTTCCGACTAGCGGGAGTAGGTACAATGAGCAGTTCTTC. Encoded protein: CASSFPTSGSRYNEQFF. The chain joins TRBV11-2 to TRBJ2-1, with TRBD2 matching 12 bases. The germline gives CDR1 SGHAT, CDR2 FQNNGV. Germline trimming cut 3 bases from V and 4 bases from J; bases unmatched to any gene: 7. CDR3 length equals 17 residues.

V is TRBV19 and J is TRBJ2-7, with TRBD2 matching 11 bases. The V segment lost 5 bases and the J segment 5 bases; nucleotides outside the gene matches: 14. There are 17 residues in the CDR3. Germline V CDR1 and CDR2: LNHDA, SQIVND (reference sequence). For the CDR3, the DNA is TGTGCCAGTAGTTCGACTAGCGGGGAGGTTGGGGCTGACGAGCAGTACTTC. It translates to CASSSTSGEVGADEQYF.

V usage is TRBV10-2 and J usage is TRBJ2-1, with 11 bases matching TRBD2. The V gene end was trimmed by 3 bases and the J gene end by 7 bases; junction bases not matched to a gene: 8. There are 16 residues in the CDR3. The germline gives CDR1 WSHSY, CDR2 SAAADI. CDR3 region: CASSDRLAGGGNEQFF. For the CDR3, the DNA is TGCGCCAGCAGTGATCGGCTAGCGGGGGGCGGGAATGAGCAGTTCTTC.

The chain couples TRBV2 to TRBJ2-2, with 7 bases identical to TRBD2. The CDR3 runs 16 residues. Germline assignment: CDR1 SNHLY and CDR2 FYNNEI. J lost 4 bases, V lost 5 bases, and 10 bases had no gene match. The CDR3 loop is CASSPVPGTITGELFF. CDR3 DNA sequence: TGTGCCAGCAGTCCTGTGCCCGGGACTATCACCGGGGAGCTGTTTTTT.

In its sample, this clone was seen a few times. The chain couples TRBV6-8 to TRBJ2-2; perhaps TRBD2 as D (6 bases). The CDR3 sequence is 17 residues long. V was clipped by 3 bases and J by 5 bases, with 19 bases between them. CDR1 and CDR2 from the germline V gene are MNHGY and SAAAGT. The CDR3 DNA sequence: TGTGCCAGCAGTTATCTGGGGGTCGGGAGAGGTACCGGGGAGCTGTTTTTT. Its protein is CASSYLGVGRGTGELFF.

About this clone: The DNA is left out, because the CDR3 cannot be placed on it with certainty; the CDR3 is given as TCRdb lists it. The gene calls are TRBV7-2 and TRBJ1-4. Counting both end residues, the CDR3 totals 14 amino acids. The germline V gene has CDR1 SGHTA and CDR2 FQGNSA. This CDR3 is CASSRDFGNEKLFF.

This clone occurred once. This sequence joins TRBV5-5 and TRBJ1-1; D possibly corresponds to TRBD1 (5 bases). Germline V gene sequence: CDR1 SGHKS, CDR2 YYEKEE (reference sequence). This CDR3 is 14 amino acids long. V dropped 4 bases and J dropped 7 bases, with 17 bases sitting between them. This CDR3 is CASSLHTGQGEAFF. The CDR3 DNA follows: TGTGCCAGCAGCCTCCATACAGGTCAAGGTGAAGCTTTCTTT.

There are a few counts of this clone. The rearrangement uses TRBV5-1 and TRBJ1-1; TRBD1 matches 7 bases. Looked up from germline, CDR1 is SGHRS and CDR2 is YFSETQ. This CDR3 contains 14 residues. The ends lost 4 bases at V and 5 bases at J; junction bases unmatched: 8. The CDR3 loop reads CASSVQGRRTEAFF. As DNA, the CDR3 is TGCGCCAGCAGCGTACAGGGGCGTAGAACTGAAGCTTTCTTT.

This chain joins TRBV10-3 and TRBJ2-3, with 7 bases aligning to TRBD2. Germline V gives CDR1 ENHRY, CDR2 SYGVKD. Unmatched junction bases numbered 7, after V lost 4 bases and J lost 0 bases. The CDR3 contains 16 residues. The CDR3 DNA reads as TGTGCCATCAGTGTGGGGCTAGCGGCTAGCACAGATACGCAGTATTTT. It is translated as CAISVGLAASTDTQYF.

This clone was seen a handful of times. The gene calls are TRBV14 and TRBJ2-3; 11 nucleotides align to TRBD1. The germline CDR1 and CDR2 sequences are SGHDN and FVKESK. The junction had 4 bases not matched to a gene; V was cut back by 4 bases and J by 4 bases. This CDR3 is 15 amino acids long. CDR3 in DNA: TGTGCCAGCAGCCCCTGGACAGGGGGCGCAGATACGCAGTATTTT. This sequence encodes CASSPWTGGADTQYF.

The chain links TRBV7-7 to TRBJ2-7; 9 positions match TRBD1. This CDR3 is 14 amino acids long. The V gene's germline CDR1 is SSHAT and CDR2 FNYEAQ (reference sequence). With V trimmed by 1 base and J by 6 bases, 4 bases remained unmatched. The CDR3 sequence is CASSLDRGRGEQYF. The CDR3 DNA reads TGTGCCAGCAGCTTAGACAGGGGGCGAGGCGAGCAGTACTTC.

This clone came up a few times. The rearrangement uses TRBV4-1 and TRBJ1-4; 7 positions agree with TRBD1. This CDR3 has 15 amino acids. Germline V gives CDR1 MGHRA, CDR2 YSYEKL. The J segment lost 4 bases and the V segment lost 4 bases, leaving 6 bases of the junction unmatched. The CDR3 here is CASSLGTAYNEKLFF. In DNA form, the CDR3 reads TGCGCCAGCAGCCTTGGGACAGCCTATAATGAAAAACTGTTTTTT.

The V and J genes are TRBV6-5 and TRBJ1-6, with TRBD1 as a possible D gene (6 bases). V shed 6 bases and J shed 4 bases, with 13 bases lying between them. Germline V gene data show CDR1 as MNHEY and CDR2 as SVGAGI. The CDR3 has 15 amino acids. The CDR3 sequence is CASRSGTNYNSPLHF. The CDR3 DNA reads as TGTGCCAGCAGGTCCGGGACAAATTATAATTCACCCCTCCACTTT.